The T cell receptor beta chain described here comes from a study of regulatory and conventional T cells in RAG deficiency. Study results and limitations: Compared with controls, unique Treg TCR beta sequences dropped roughly 100-fold in Omenn syndrome and CID/AS. In Omenn syndrome, sorted "Tregs" may be peripherally activated cells.

Remarks on this clone: Its antigen is unidentified.

TCRdb's copy holds only in-frame clones and misses some; the assay was immunoSEQ multiplex PCR. Among around 31,000 clones, just under 90% were seen once, and the ten largest hold around 5%. These same data were also listed under a study on regulatory T cells. That paper states: The PCR used 52 TRBV and 13 TRBJ primers.

The sequenced sample was CD8+ T cells sorted from blood. This TCR was sampled from a human donor in good health.

The CDR3 reads CASSLPGQGSYNEQFF. The CDR3 DNA is TGTGCCAGCAGTTTACCGGGACAGGGATCCTACAATGAGCAGTTCTTC. The chain combines TRBV27 with TRBJ2-1, with 9 bases fitting TRBD1. The junction had 3 bases not matched to a gene; V was cut back by 2 bases and J by 1 base. Germline CDR1 MNHEY, CDR2 SMNVEV (reference sequence). The CDR3 consists of 16 residues.